Included here is one T cell receptor (beta chain) sequence, with context. It lacks a known antigen. The input lacks base qualities; no much larger clone sits a single base away. V loses 11 bases, J loses 1 base, and the germline ends lie 15 bases apart. Reading from cysteine to phenylalanine, the CDR3 counts 14 amino acids. Only CDR3 DNA is held: 42 bases, read in frame from base 1. Preparation of the library involved the immunoSEQ multiplex PCR assay. In the source study's methods: A statistical classification framework was built to diagnose cytomegalovirus status from the catalog of TCR beta chain sequences. TCRdb took over this immuneACCESS table, retaining in-frame rearrangements with V and J assigned. Such tables are incomplete; in checked studies, under half of the missing clones stem from an unresolved V gene, and the remainder is unexplained. That table supplies the V and J calls and clone size; D and trimming were determined from the DNA. Across this sample there are about 130,000 clones, with nearly 90% seen only once. The top ten clones comprise 9% of the sample.

This record belongs to a study of cytomegalovirus exposure and HLA in healthy donors (dated by TCRdb to 2017 to 2019). For the study in its entirety: According to a later analysis, one platform produced both the approximately 110 validation repertoires and the roughly 660 repertoires of the first cohort. The study combined high-throughput TCR immunosequencing, statistical association of individual TCRs with disease status, and machine learning to predict cytomegalovirus infection status. The study aimed to test whether signatures of past pathogen exposure could be identified by cataloging public T cell receptors. Along with the approximately 700-subject first cohort, a separate validation cohort of approximately 110 different subjects was used. Paper-wide results and their limitations: The study gave a list of 150 to 200 TCR beta chains associated with cytomegalovirus. The classifier was reported to diagnose cytomegalovirus status with high specificity and sensitivity in both the original and validation cohorts. The authors suggested that the approach could potentially be extended to other disease states and immunological phenotypes. Three of the identified cytomegalovirus-associated TCR beta chains were confirmed in vitro to be specific for cytomegalovirus antigens. While some public TCRs were present in many individuals, most TCR sequences turned up only very rarely across donors. In a later analysis, TCRs clustered in the first cohort were found to also tend to co-occur in the roughly 130 validation repertoires, with about 94% of cluster scores above 0. All 120 or so repertoires were used to score co-occurrence in the validation cohort in a later analysis, because that analysis had no HLA typing for the cohort.

The donors were included in the validation cohort of 120 subjects, a group kept apart from the approximately 690-subject first cohort. The sample was PBMCs. The source is a young woman in good health and CMV-seropositive. The V gene is TRBV6-7 and the J gene is TRBJ2-1, with the D gene too uncertain to name. TRBV6-7 is an ORF; its function is uncertain. CDR3 protein: CAPLDRLSYNEQFF. The nucleotides read TGTGCCCCCTTAGATAGATTATCCTACAATGAGCAGTTCTTC.